The source of this T cell receptor beta chain is a study of CD8 T cells in cerebrospinal fluid in Alzheimer's disease. In germline, CDR1 is SGHVS, CDR2 FNYEAQ. This CDR3 spans 17 amino acids. A live/dead marker was used to sort live CSF cells for droplet sequencing. This clonotype counts as medium-sized by frequency. One entry per CDR3 protein, without DNA, is what TCRdb gives after re-calling the 10x single-cell sequencing reads. This sample's clone table lists about 1,200 distinct CDR3 sequences. The sequence was collected from a human donor with Parkinson's disease. The rearrangement links TRBV7-6 to TRBJ1-3; TCRdb gives TRBD1 as the D gene, but with no DNA this cannot be confirmed. The source material was cerebrospinal fluid. Here the CDR3 reads CASSSIGAGGPGNTIYF. The variable domain in full, completed from reference TRBV7-6 and TRBJ1-3, reads GAGVSQSPRYKVTKRGQDVALRCDPISGHVSLYWYRQALGQGPEFLTYFNYEAQQDKSGLPNDRFSAERPEGSISTLTIQRTEQRDSAMYRCASSSIGAGGPGNTIYFGEGSWLTVV.